This passage covers 23 T cell receptor beta chains from one sample sequenced in a study of graft-versus-host responses after intestinal transplantation. No antigen has been identified for these receptors. Clones were sequenced by immunoSEQ multiplex PCR, and TCRdb holds only the in-frame ones, with some missing. This sample has about 130,000 clones, with 80% to 95% found just once. The sequences come from unstimulated CD4+ T cells sorted from spleen or lymph node cells, collected before intestinal transplant. Every receptor here comes from a human donor who received an intestinal transplant.

This sequence joins TRBV18 and TRBJ2-5, with D tentatively TRBD1 or TRBD2 (5 bases each). This CDR3 has 14 residues. Germline V gene sequence: CDR1 KGHSH, CDR2 LQKENI. The V and J ends lost 5 bases and 4 bases respectively, with 14 bases between them. Here the CDR3 reads CASSGTGTLETQYF. The CDR3 DNA reads TGTGCCAGCTCAGGTACCGGGACCTTAGAGACCCAGTACTTC. Variable domain in full (rest from reference TRBV18 and TRBJ2-5): NAGVMQNPRHLVRRRGQEARLRCSPMKGHSHVYWYRQLPEEGLKFMVYLQKENIIDESGMPKERFSAEFPKEGPSILRIQQVVRGDSAAYFCASSGTGTLETQYFGPGTRLLVL.

This clone was observed once. The rearrangement uses TRBV4-3 and TRBJ2-7; D uncertain. Trimming removed 2 bases at V and 5 bases at J, with 13 bases between. The CDR3 runs to 14 residues. CDR1 LGHNA and CDR2 YSLEER come from the germline V gene. CDR3 protein: CASSQLAGTHEQYF. DNA for the CDR3: TGCGCCAGCAGCCAACTCGCAGGAACCCACGAGCAGTACTTC.

This chain joins TRBV5-1 and TRBJ1-1; D ambiguous. Germline assignment: CDR1 SGHRS and CDR2 YFSETQ. Trimming removed 4 bases from V and 2 bases from J, with 9 bases in between. The CDR3 spans 13 residues. CDR3 loop: CASSPWSNTEAFF. CDR3 DNA: TGCGCCAGCAGCCCTTGGTCCAACACTGAAGCTTTCTTT.

V usage is TRBV28 and J usage is TRBJ2-5; 8 bases are shared with TRBD2. Per germline, CDR1 MDHEN and CDR2 SYDVKM. The CDR3 has 16 amino acids. J gave up 2 bases and V 7 bases, and 12 bases lay outside the gene matches. Written as DNA, the CDR3 is TGTGCCAGCACTCGGGGGGGGCTAGCGGGTCAAGAGACCCAGTACTTC. This translates into CASTRGGLAGQETQYF.

This clone was seen just once. CDR3 DNA sequence: TGTGCCAGCTCACAGGAGAACACCGGGGAGCTGTTTTTT. It yields the protein CASSQENTGELFF. V is TRBV18 and J is TRBJ2-2; D call uncertain. Germline CDR1 is KGHSH and CDR2 is LQKENI. V was clipped by 4 bases and J by 1 base, with 4 bases between them. This CDR3 contains 13 residues. The whole variable domain, filled in from reference TRBV18 and TRBJ2-2, reads NAGVMQNPRHLVRRRGQEARLRCSPMKGHSHVYWYRQLPEEGLKFMVYLQKENIIDESGMPKERFSAEFPKEGPSILRIQQVVRGDSAAYFCASSQENTGELFFGEGSRLTVL.

This chain links TRBV7-8 with TRBJ2-2; 7 nucleotides agree with TRBD1. Germline trimming cut 4 bases from V and 4 bases from J; bases unmatched to any gene: 6. The CDR3 covers 15 residues. Germline V CDR1 and CDR2: SGHVS, FQNEAQ. The chain's CDR3 is CASSWGRGSTGELFF. For the CDR3, the DNA is TGTGCCAGCAGCTGGGGCAGGGGGAGCACCGGGGAGCTGTTTTTT.

J is TRBJ2-1 and V is TRBV30; D gene unclear. Germline CDR1 is GTSNPN and CDR2 is SVGIG (reference sequence). The CDR3 is 14 residues long. Deletions cut 0 bases from V and 0 bases from J, with 6 bases between. The CDR3 sequence is CAWSVYSSYNEQFF. DNA of the CDR3: TGTGCCTGGAGTGTATACAGCTCCTACAATGAGCAGTTCTTC.

The chain recombines TRBV29-1 with TRBJ2-7, with D perhaps TRBD1 (6 bases). Germline-derived CDR1 and CDR2 are SQVTM and ANQGSEA. Deletions cut 4 bases from V and 3 bases from J, with 10 bases between. CDR3 length: 12 amino acids. The CDR3 coding sequence is TGCAGCGTTGGGGACACCTACTACGAGCAGTACTTC. Encoded protein: CSVGDTYYEQYF.

This rearrangement joins TRBV5-1 to TRBJ1-1; D is unresolved. The V and J ends lost 2 bases and 0 bases respectively, with 8 bases between them. This CDR3 is built from 14 residues. Germline CDR1 and CDR2: SGHRS and YFSETQ. The DNA of the CDR3 is TGCGCCAGCAGCTTTAGAGAAATGAACACTGAAGCTTTCTTT. Translated: CASSFREMNTEAFF.

V is TRBV6-6 and J is TRBJ1-2; no clear D gene. V gave up 2 bases and J gave up 4 bases, with 8 bases separating them. Germline CDR1 and CDR2: MNHNY and SVGAGI (reference sequence). There are 13 residues in the CDR3. The CDR3 reads CASSYVGLYGYTF. The CDR3 region has the DNA TGTGCCAGCAGTTACGTAGGACTCTATGGCTACACCTTC.

The chain couples TRBV2 to TRBJ2-7, with a weak D call TRBD2 (6 bases). The CDR3 consists of 17 residues. Germline values: CDR1 SNHLY, CDR2 FYNNEI. Trimming took 3 bases from V and 3 from J, leaving 21 bases between them. CDR3 protein: CASSDLAAGLPVYEQYF. The CDR3 DNA reads as TGTGCCAGCAGTGATTTGGCGGCCGGACTACCAGTCTACGAGCAGTACTTC.

V and J are TRBV28 and TRBJ2-4; weak D call: TRBD2 (5 bases). The germline V and J ends were trimmed by 6 bases and 6 bases, with 6 bases remaining between them. CDR3 length: 11 amino acids. Germline values: CDR1 MDHEN, CDR2 SYDVKM. CDR3 in amino acids: CASRGGNIQYF. The CDR3, as DNA: TGTGCCAGCAGAGGAGGAAACATTCAGTACTTC.

The chain couples TRBV11-2 to TRBJ1-1; possible D gene TRBD1, 6 bases. The CDR3 sequence is 17 residues long. The V gene's germline CDR1 is SGHAT and CDR2 FQNNGV. The V and J ends lost 0 bases and 4 bases respectively, with 18 bases between them. The CDR3 spells CASSLDRGLLPSTEAFF. The DNA for the CDR3 is TGTGCCAGCAGCTTAGATCGGGGGCTTCTACCGAGCACTGAAGCTTTCTTT. Full variable domain (missing parts from reference TRBV11-2 and TRBJ1-1): EAGVAQSPRYKIIEKRQSVAFWCNPISGHATLYWYQQILGQGPKLLIQFQNNGVVDDSQLPKDRFSAERLKGVDSTLKIQPAKLEDSAVYLCASSLDRGLLPSTEAFFGQGTRLTVV.

This clone was observed a single time. A junction end diverges from the germline sequence, so it may reflect a read error. This chain connects TRBV4-1 to TRBJ2-1; D is undetermined. CDR3 length equals 13 residues. CDR1 and CDR2 (germline): MGHRA, YSYEKL. CDR3 sequence (DNA): TGCGCCAGCAGCCAGGAACTGTACAGTGAGCAGTTCTTC. This gives the protein CASSQELYSEQFF.

As for this clone: The sample holds other DNA sequences that translate to the same CDR3. This chain joins TRBV19 and TRBJ1-1; D unclear. V was pared by 3 bases and J by 1 base, with 6 bases between. The germline gives CDR1 LNHDA, CDR2 SQIVND (reference sequence). CDR3 length equals 13 residues. The CDR3 protein is CASSIDGNTEAFF. CDR3 nucleotides: TGTGCCAGTAGTATCGACGGGAACACTGAAGCTTTCTTT.

With regard to this clone: This same CDR3 is encoded by further DNA sequences in the sample. The chain carries TRBV27 and TRBJ2-3; D gene ambiguous. Germline values: CDR1 MNHEY, CDR2 SMNVEV (reference sequence). With 5 bases removed from V and 2 bases from J, the gap between germline ends came to 5 bases. The CDR3 has 12 residues. CDR3 residues: CASSPNTDTQYF. The CDR3 coding sequence is TGTGCCAGCAGTCCTAACACAGATACGCAGTATTTT.

This clone was observed a single time. The rearrangement links TRBV9 to TRBJ1-2; perhaps TRBD1 as D (6 bases). Germline V gene data show CDR1 as SGDLS and CDR2 as YYNGEE. The CDR3 is made up of 13 amino acids. Trimming cost V 3 bases and J 8 bases, with 14 bases left between them. The CDR3 here is CASSAGTYGGYTF. CDR3 in DNA: TGTGCCAGCAGCGCCGGGACATATGGAGGCTACACCTTC.

The J gene is TRBJ2-4, the V gene TRBV28; D might be TRBD2 (6 bases). Looked up from germline, CDR1 is MDHEN and CDR2 is SYDVKM. The V and J ends lost 7 bases and 1 base respectively, with 8 bases between them. The CDR3 covers 13 residues. CDR3 DNA: TGTGCCAGCAAACGGGGGGCCAAAAACATTCAGTACTTC. Translating it yields CASKRGAKNIQYF.

This clone was seen just once. The rearrangement joins TRBV5-4 to TRBJ2-7; D is undetermined. Trimming removed 4 bases at V and 0 bases at J, with 11 bases between. Germline values: CDR1 SGHNT, CDR2 YYREEE (reference sequence). The CDR3 spans 14 residues. The CDR3 reads CASSLPSSSYEQYF. The DNA of the CDR3 is TGTGCCAGCAGCCTCCCGTCCTCCTCCTACGAGCAGTACTTC.

The V and J genes are TRBV9 and TRBJ2-7; 11 bases are shared with TRBD1. With 4 bases clipped from V and 0 bases from J, the junction kept 3 bases outside the gene matches. The CDR3 is 15 residues long. Germline CDR1 reads SGDLS; CDR2 reads YYNGEE. CDR3 residues: CASSPGTGGSYEQYF. DNA of the CDR3: TGTGCCAGCAGCCCTGGGACAGGGGGCTCCTACGAGCAGTACTTC. Combining the CDR3 with reference TRBV9 and TRBJ2-7 gives the whole variable domain DSGVTQTPKHLITATGQRVTLRCSPRSGDLSVYWYQQSLDQGLQFLIQYYNGEERAKGNILERFSAQQFPDLHSELNLSSLELGDSALYFCASSPGTGGSYEQYFGPGTRLTVT.

V is TRBV5-1 and J is TRBJ2-1; tentatively, D is TRBD2 (5 bases). V lost 0 bases, J lost 7 bases, and 14 bases lay in between. The CDR3 runs to 15 residues. Germline assignment: CDR1 SGHRS and CDR2 YFSETQ. As DNA, the CDR3 is TGCGCCAGCAGCTTGGCCACCAAACGAGGGAATGAGCAGTTCTTC. Amino acid sequence: CASSLATKRGNEQFF.

This clone was detected only once. This chain connects TRBV18 to TRBJ1-3, with a possible D match to TRBD1 (5 bases). Germline V lookup: CDR1 KGHSH, CDR2 LQKENI. The CDR3 sequence is 15 residues long. V was pared by 3 bases and J by 4 bases, with 13 bases between. The CDR3 DNA follows: TGTGCCAGCTCACCTGGCTCAGGGATCGGAAACACCATATATTTT. As protein: CASSPGSGIGNTIYF.

The chain employs TRBV19 and TRBJ1-2; D is ambiguous. This CDR3 has 13 residues. Between the trimmed V and J ends, which lost 6 bases and 2 bases, there was a span of 10 bases. Germline V gene lookup returns CDR1 LNHDA and CDR2 SQIVND (reference sequence). The CDR3: CASRGSDNYGYTF. The CDR3 DNA sequence: TGTGCCAGTAGGGGGTCGGACAACTATGGCTACACCTTC. Variable domain in full (rest from reference TRBV19 and TRBJ1-2): DGGITQSPKYLFRKEGQNVTLSCEQNLNHDAMYWYRQDPGQGLRLIYYSQIVNDFQKGDIAEGYSVSREKKESFPLTVTSAQKNPTAFYLCASRGSDNYGYTFGSGTRLTVV.